This T cell receptor beta chain was captured in a study of cytomegalovirus exposure and HLA in healthy donors. At the level of the study: As an earlier analysis found, roughly 170 million T cells yielded 90 million to 140 million unique TCR beta sequences. Study-level results: The study put around 180 TCR beta chains on its list as cytomegalovirus-associated.

Participants comprised healthy donors of bone marrow. With 60 Vbeta and 13 Jbeta primers, the PCR was carried out. The method was immunoSEQ multiplex PCR; TCRdb's version includes in-frame clones alone and lacks a portion of them. The sample carries around 170,000 clones, roughly 80% recorded once. The CDR3 totals 14 residues. Looked up from germline, CDR1 is MNHNS and CDR2 is SASEGT. With 7 bases clipped from V and 5 bases from J, the junction kept 6 bases outside the gene matches. As concerns this clone: Its specificity is not known.

The receptor was isolated from a boy between 2 and 10 years old in good health and CMV-seronegative. J is TRBJ1-5 and V is TRBV6-1; the match to TRBD1 covers 9 bases. Sequencing was done on a sample of PBMCs. CDR3 in DNA: TGTGCCAGCACCGGGACAGGGACAGATCAGCCCCAGCATTTT. Its translation: CASTGTGTDQPQHF.